This T cell receptor beta chain originates from a study of regulatory T cells in long-lasting Graves disease. This clonotype was counted once. What it recognizes is unknown. Germline-derived CDR1 and CDR2 are DFQATT and SNEGSKA (reference sequence). J gave up 0 bases and V 5 bases, and 4 bases lay outside the gene matches. The CDR3 loop spans 15 amino acids. Researchers made TCR beta libraries by using iRepertoire HTBI primers and running Arm-PCR on CDR3 regions. MiXCR was run by TCRdb on the multiplex PCR reads, yielding one entry per CDR3 protein. The sample contains roughly 520,000 distinct CDR3 sequences, around 12% of which appear only once. Time point noted: newly diagnosed GD, antithyroid drugs for less than 3 months. After RNA was extracted from PBMCs, the TCR library was made from it. Tubes containing EDTA received roughly 10 milliliters of drawn peripheral blood. General study results and limits: In persistent patients, shared public clonotypes (roughly 3,000) outnumbered those in new patients (around 1,000).

These data also formed part of another study, on T cells in Graves' hyperthyroidism and ophthalmopathy. That work states: The authors deemed Graves' hyperthyroidism stable absent ophthalmopathy progression within 18 months.

This specimen consisted of peripheral blood mononuclear cells (PBMCs), obtained at new diagnosis, from a patient treated with antithyroid drugs. The TCR sequence derives from a woman in her 30s with Graves disease. The chain is built from TRBV20-1 and TRBJ2-1; 10 nucleotides agree with TRBD2. Here the CDR3 DNA reads TGCAGTGCTCAAGGACTAGCGGTCTCCTACAATGAGCAGTTCTTC. Its protein product is CSAQGLAVSYNEQFF.